Listed below are T cell receptor beta chains from one sample, sequenced in a study of blood T cell repertoires in COVID-19. Profiling relied on immunoSEQ multiplex PCR, and the TCRdb table lists in-frame clones only, not all of them. The sample consists of roughly 27,000 clones, 60% to 80% of them appearing once. Sequencing was carried out using peripheral blood. The receptors derive from a woman in her 70s with acute or convalescent COVID-19. Both conserved end residues are part of each CDR3. D genes are given only for firm matches. Clone size is not always given. Where it is, it says once, few, many or a class for expanded clones.

size,D,V,J,length,DNA,CDR3
NA,NA,TRBV5-1,TRBJ1-1,15,TGCGCCAGCAGCTTGGCTATCCAGGTGAACACTGAAGCTTTCTTT,CASSLAIQVNTEAFF
NA,NA,TRBV29-1,TRBJ1-1,12,TGCAGCGTTGGCAGGGGAAACACTGAAGCTTTCTTT,CSVGRGNTEAFF
NA,TRBD2,TRBV7-9,TRBJ2-7,14,TGTGCCAGCAGACAGACTAGCGGGGGGCACGAGCAGTACTTC,CASRQTSGGHEQYF
NA,TRBD2,TRBV7-6,TRBJ2-2,18,TGTGCCAGCAGCTTAGTGACTAGCGGGAGGTCGAACACCGGGGAGCTGTTTTTT,CASSLVTSGRSNTGELFF
NA,NA,TRBV5-5,TRBJ2-5,13,TGTGCCAGCAGCTTGGGGGGCGAAGAGACCCAGTACTTC,CASSLGGEETQYF
NA,TRBD1,TRBV3-1/TRBV3-2,TRBJ1-1,14,TGTGCCAGCAGCCAACGGACAGGGGACACTGAAGCTTTCTTT,CASSQRTGDTEAFF
NA,NA,TRBV7-8,TRBJ2-5,12,TGTGCCAGCAGCTTAGGAGCGGAGACCCAGTACTTC,CASSLGAETQYF
NA,TRBD2,TRBV7-9,TRBJ2-1,15,TGTGCCAGCAGCCCTAGCGGGAGCTCCTACAATGAGCAGTTCTTC,CASSPSGSSYNEQFF
few,NA,TRBV6-2/TRBV6-3,TRBJ2-5,14,TGTGCCAGCAGTCACCATCTAGCAAGAAAGACCCAGTACTTC,CASSHHLARKTQYF
NA,NA,TRBV7-9,TRBJ2-5,14,TGTGCCAGCAGCTCTCCAACAGGGTGGGAGACCCAGTACTTC,CASSSPTGWETQYF